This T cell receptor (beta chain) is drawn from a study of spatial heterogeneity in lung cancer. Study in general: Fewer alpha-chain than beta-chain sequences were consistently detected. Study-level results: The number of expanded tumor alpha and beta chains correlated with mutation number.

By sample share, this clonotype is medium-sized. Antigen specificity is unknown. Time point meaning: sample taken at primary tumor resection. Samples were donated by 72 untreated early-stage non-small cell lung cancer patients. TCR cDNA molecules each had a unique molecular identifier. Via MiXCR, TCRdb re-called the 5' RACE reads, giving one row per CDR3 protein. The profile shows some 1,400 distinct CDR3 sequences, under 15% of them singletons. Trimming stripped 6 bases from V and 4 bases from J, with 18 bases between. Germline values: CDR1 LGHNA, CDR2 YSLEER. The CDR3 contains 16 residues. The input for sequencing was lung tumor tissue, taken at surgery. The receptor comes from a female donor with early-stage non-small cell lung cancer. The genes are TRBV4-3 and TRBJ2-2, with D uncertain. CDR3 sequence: CASRAGPSTVTGELFF. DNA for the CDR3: TGCGCCAGCAGGGCTGGACCGAGTACAGTCACCGGGGAGCTGTTTTTT.